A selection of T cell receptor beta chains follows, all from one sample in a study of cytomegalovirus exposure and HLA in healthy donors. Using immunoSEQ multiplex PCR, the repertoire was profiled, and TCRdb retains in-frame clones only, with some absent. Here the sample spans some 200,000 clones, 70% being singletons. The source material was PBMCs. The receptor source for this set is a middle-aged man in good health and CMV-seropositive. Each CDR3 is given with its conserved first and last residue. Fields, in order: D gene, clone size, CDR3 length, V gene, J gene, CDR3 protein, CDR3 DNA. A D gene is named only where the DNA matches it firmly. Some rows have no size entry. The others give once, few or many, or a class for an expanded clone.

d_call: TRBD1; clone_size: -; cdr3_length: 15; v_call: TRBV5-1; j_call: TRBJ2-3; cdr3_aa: CASSLGQGAADTQYF; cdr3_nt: TGCGCCAGCAGCCTTGGACAGGGGGCCGCAGATACGCAGTATTTT
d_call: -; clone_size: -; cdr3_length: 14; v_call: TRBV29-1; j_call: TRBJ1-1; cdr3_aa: CSVEVGGVNTEAFF; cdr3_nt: TGCAGCGTTGAGGTGGGAGGGGTGAACACTGAAGCTTTCTTT
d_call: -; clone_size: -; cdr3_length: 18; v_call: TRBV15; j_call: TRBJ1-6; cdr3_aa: CATSRDLGQMIYNSPLHF; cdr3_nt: TGTGCCACCAGCAGAGATCTGGGGCAAATGATTTATAATTCACCCCTCCACTTT
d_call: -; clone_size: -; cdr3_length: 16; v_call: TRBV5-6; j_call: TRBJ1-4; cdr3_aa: CASSLGQGFPIEKLFF; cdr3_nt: TGTGCCAGCAGCTTGGGGCAGGGTTTCCCAATCGAAAAACTGTTTTTT
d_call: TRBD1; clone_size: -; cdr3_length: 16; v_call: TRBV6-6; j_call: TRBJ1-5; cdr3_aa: CASTNSRTGELRPQHF; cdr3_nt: TGTGCCAGCACAAACTCTCGGACAGGCGAGCTGCGGCCCCAGCATTTT
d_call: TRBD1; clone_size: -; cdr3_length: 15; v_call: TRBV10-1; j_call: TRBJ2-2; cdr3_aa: CASSFTGAGTGELFF; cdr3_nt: TGCGCCAGCAGTTTTACAGGGGCTGGCACCGGGGAGCTGTTTTTT
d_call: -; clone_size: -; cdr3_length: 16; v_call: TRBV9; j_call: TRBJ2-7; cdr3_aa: CASSNASGILSYEQYF; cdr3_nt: TGTGCCAGCAGCAACGCCTCGGGGATTTTATCCTACGAGCAGTACTTC
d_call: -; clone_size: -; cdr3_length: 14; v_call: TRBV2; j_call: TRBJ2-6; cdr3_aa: CATSAGSGANVLTF; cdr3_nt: TGTGCCACCAGCGCAGGATCTGGGGCCAACGTCCTGACTTTC
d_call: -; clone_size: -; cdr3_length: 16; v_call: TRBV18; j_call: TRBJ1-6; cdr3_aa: CASSPWGDQDYSPLHF; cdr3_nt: TGTGCCAGCTCACCTTGGGGGGACCAAGACTATTCACCCCTCCACTTT
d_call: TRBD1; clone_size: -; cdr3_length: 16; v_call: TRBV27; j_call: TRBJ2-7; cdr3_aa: CASSAWGQGAAYEQYF; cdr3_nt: TGTGCCAGCAGTGCCTGGGGACAGGGGGCGGCCTACGAGCAGTACTTC
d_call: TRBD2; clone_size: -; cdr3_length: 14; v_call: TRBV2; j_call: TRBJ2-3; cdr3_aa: CASTGTSGRDTQYF; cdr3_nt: TGTGCCAGCACCGGGACTAGCGGTAGAGATACGCAGTATTTT
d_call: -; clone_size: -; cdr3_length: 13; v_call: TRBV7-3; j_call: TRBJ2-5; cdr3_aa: CASSPEGGETQYF; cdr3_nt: TGTGCCAGCAGCCCAGAGGGAGGAGAGACCCAGTACTTC
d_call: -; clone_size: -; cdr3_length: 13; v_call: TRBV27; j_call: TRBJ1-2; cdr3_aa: CASSLSGGYGYTF; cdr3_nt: TGTGCCAGCAGTTTATCAGGGGGCTATGGCTACACCTTC
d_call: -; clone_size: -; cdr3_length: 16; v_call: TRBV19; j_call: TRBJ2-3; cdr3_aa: CASSIGSTRSTDTQYF; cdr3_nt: TGTGCCAGTAGTATAGGGTCCACCAGAAGCACAGATACGCAGTATTTT
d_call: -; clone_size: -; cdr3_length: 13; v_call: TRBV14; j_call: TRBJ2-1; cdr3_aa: CASSLREYNEQFF; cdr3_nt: TGTGCCAGCAGTCTCAGGGAATACAATGAGCAGTTCTTC
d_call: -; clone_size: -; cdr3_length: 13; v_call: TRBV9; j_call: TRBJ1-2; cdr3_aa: CASRELANYGYIF; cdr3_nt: TGTGCCAGCAGGGAACTAGCTAACTATGGCTACATCTTC
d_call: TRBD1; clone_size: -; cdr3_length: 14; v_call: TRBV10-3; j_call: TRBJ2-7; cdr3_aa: CATGTGGEVYEQYF; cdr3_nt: TGTGCCACCGGGACAGGGGGCGAGGTCTACGAGCAGTACTTC
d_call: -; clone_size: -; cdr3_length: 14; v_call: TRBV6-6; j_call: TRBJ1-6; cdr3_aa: CASSPFRGGSPLHF; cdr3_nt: TGTGCCAGCAGTCCCTTTAGGGGGGGTTCACCCCTCCACTTT
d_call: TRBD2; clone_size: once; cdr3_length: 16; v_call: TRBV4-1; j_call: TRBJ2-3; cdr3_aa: CASSSGTSVRADTQYF; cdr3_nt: TGCGCCAGCAGCTCCGGGACTAGCGTTAGGGCAGATACGCAGTATTTT
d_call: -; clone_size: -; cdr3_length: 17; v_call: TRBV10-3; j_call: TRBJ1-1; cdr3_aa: CAISEKRAFKGNTEAFF; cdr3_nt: TGTGCCATCAGTGAGAAGCGGGCCTTCAAGGGGAACACTGAAGCTTTCTTT
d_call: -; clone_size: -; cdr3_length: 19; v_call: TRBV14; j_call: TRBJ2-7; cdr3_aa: CASSPKPTLGPRGSYEQYF; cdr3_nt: TGTGCCAGCAGCCCCAAACCGACACTAGGCCCGCGAGGTTCCTACGAGCAGTACTTC
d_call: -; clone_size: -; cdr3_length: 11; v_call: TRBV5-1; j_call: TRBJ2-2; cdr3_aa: CASSVNGELFF; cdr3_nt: TGCGCCAGTAGTGTCAACGGGGAGCTGTTTTTT
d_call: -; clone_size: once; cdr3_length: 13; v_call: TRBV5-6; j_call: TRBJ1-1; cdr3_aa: CASSRAGGTEAFF; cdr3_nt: TGTGCCAGCAGCCGGGCCGGGGGGACTGAAGCTTTCTTT
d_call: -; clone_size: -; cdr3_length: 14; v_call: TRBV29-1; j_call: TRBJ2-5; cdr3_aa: CSVLPGHNQETQYF; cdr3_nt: TGCAGCGTTCTACCGGGACACAACCAAGAGACCCAGTACTTC